The rows below give T cell receptor beta chains drawn from one sample of a study of early T cells in non-severe SARS-CoV-2 infection. Each CDR3 protein is one row after TCRdb ran MiXCR on the 5' RACE reads. Here the sample spans some 91,000 distinct CDR3 sequences, roughly 9.6% being singletons. This specimen was whole blood, taken at baseline. The receptors originated from an adult who was a healthcare worker with PCR-confirmed SARS-CoV-2 infection or an uninfected control (not recorded which). Each CDR3 is given with its conserved first and last residue. D genes are given only for firm matches. Only some rows state a clone size, as once, few, many or a class for expanded clones.

v_gene: TRBV7-9
j_gene: TRBJ1-6
abundance: many
d_gene: NA
len: 14
CDR3nt: TGTGCCAGCAGCTCGGACGGTTATAATTCACCCCTCCACTTT
CDR3aa: CASSSDGYNSPLHF

v_gene: TRBV6-4
j_gene: TRBJ1-2
abundance: few
d_gene: NA
len: 13
CDR3nt: TGTGCCAGCAGTGAAAACGGTCCCTATGGCTACACCTTC
CDR3aa: CASSENGPYGYTF

v_gene: TRBV7-2
j_gene: TRBJ2-7
abundance: many
d_gene: TRBD1
len: 14
CDR3nt: TGTGCCAGCAGCTTAGCGGACAGGGGGTACGAGCAGTACTTC
CDR3aa: CASSLADRGYEQYF

v_gene: TRBV7-8
j_gene: TRBJ2-3
abundance: NA
d_gene: TRBD2
len: 16
CDR3nt: TGTGCCAGCAGCCCCGGGACTAGCGGGAGTTCAGATACGCAGTATTTT
CDR3aa: CASSPGTSGSSDTQYF

v_gene: TRBV6-1
j_gene: TRBJ2-1
abundance: few
d_gene: NA
len: 15
CDR3nt: TGTGCCAGCAGAGCGGACCAAAGCTCCTACAATGAGCAGTTCTTC
CDR3aa: CASRADQSSYNEQFF

v_gene: TRBV7-9
j_gene: TRBJ2-4
abundance: NA
d_gene: TRBD1
len: 13
CDR3nt: TGTGCCAGCAGCTTAACAGGGGAACGCATTCAGTACTTC
CDR3aa: CASSLTGERIQYF

v_gene: TRBV3-1
j_gene: TRBJ2-7
abundance: many
d_gene: NA
len: 15
CDR3nt: TGTGCCAGCAGCCAAACGAGGGCGAGCTCCTACGAGCAGTACTTC
CDR3aa: CASSQTRASSYEQYF

v_gene: TRBV3-1
j_gene: TRBJ2-1
abundance: many
d_gene: TRBD2
len: 16
CDR3nt: TGTGCCAGCAGCCCCAGGACTAGCGGGGGGCGCAATGAGCAGTTCTTC
CDR3aa: CASSPRTSGGRNEQFF

v_gene: TRBV12-3/TRBV12-4
j_gene: TRBJ2-3
abundance: many
d_gene: NA
len: 14
CDR3nt: TGTGCCAGCTTAAGGCCGGAGGGGGCAGATACGCAGTATTTT
CDR3aa: CASLRPEGADTQYF

v_gene: TRBV29-1
j_gene: TRBJ1-1
abundance: few
d_gene: NA
len: 11
CDR3nt: TGCAGCGTTGCTATGGGGAATCGAGCTTTCTTT
CDR3aa: CSVAMGNRAFF

v_gene: TRBV7-9
j_gene: TRBJ1-2
abundance: many
d_gene: NA
len: 15
CDR3nt: TGTGCCAGCAGCTTAGGGCGGGCAGGGCCCTATGGCTACACCTTC
CDR3aa: CASSLGRAGPYGYTF

v_gene: TRBV4-2
j_gene: TRBJ1-5
abundance: NA
d_gene: NA
len: 16
CDR3nt: TGTGCCAGCAGCCAAGATCCGGAAAGGGGCAATCAGCCCCAGCATTTT
CDR3aa: CASSQDPERGNQPQHF

v_gene: TRBV5-1
j_gene: TRBJ2-6
abundance: many
d_gene: NA
len: 14
CDR3nt: TGCGCCAGCTCCTCTCTGCTTGGGGCCAACGTCCTGACTTTC
CDR3aa: CASSSLLGANVLTF

v_gene: TRBV6-1
j_gene: TRBJ2-3
abundance: NA
d_gene: NA
len: 13
CDR3nt: TGTGCCAGCAGTGAAGGGAGGGTAGATACGCAGTATTTT
CDR3aa: CASSEGRVDTQYF

v_gene: TRBV19
j_gene: TRBJ2-2
abundance: many
d_gene: NA
len: 13
CDR3nt: TGTGCCAGTAGTATAGCAAACACCGGGGAGCTGTTTTTT
CDR3aa: CASSIANTGELFF

v_gene: TRBV20-1
j_gene: TRBJ2-1
abundance: NA
d_gene: TRBD2
len: 15
CDR3nt: TGCAGTGCTAGAGTAACCGGGACTATCTACAATGAGCAGTTCTTC
CDR3aa: CSARVTGTIYNEQFF

v_gene: TRBV29-1
j_gene: TRBJ2-1
abundance: few
d_gene: TRBD2
len: 13
CDR3nt: TGCAGCGTTGTGAGGGCGGGGAGGGGTGAGCAGTTCTTC
CDR3aa: CSVVRAGRGEQFF

v_gene: TRBV7-2
j_gene: TRBJ1-2
abundance: few
d_gene: NA
len: 13
CDR3nt: TGTGCCAGCACCATGGGTTTTAACTATGGCTACACCTTC
CDR3aa: CASTMGFNYGYTF

v_gene: TRBV6-1
j_gene: TRBJ2-2
abundance: NA
d_gene: TRBD2
len: 15
CDR3nt: TGTGCCAGCAGCGGACTAGCGGGGTACACCGGGGAGCTGTTTTTT
CDR3aa: CASSGLAGYTGELFF

v_gene: TRBV6-5
j_gene: TRBJ2-5
abundance: many
d_gene: NA
len: 13
CDR3nt: TGTGCCACTGCTCGGCTGTCCCAGACGGCCCAGTACTTC
CDR3aa: CATARLSQTAQYF

v_gene: TRBV6-1
j_gene: TRBJ1-6
abundance: few
d_gene: NA
len: 14
CDR3nt: TGTGCCGGCCAAAGCGGGATTAATAATTCACCCCTCCACTTT
CDR3aa: CAGQSGINNSPLHF

v_gene: TRBV20-1
j_gene: TRBJ2-3
abundance: few
d_gene: TRBD2
len: 15
CDR3nt: TGCACCCGCCGGGGACTAGCGGGAGGAAAGGATACGCAGTATTTT
CDR3aa: CTRRGLAGGKDTQYF

v_gene: TRBV7-2
j_gene: TRBJ2-3
abundance: NA
d_gene: NA
len: 15
CDR3nt: TGTGCCAGCAGCTCTACGTCCGGAGCGACAGATACGCAGTATTTT
CDR3aa: CASSSTSGATDTQYF

v_gene: TRBV29-1
j_gene: TRBJ2-2
abundance: few
d_gene: NA
len: 12
CDR3nt: TGCAGCGTTGAGGGAAATGGCGGGGAGCTGTTTTTT
CDR3aa: CSVEGNGGELFF

v_gene: TRBV2
j_gene: TRBJ2-3
abundance: few
d_gene: TRBD1
len: 18
CDR3nt: TGTGCCAGCAGTCTCACCCTAAACAGGGGTGTCGGGACAGATACGCAGTATTTT
CDR3aa: CASSLTLNRGVGTDTQYF

v_gene: TRBV30
j_gene: TRBJ1-5
abundance: many
d_gene: NA
len: 17
CDR3nt: TGTGCCTGGAGTAACCCCCGGGGGGGATGGGACAATCAGCCCCAGCATTTT
CDR3aa: CAWSNPRGGWDNQPQHF

v_gene: TRBV7-7
j_gene: TRBJ2-1
abundance: few
d_gene: TRBD2
len: 15
CDR3nt: TGTGCCAGCAGCGTCGGGACTAGCGGGGCCAATGAGCAGTTCTTC
CDR3aa: CASSVGTSGANEQFF

v_gene: TRBV5-1
j_gene: TRBJ1-1
abundance: few
d_gene: NA
len: 13
CDR3nt: TGCGCCAGCAGCTTGCATCGGAACACTGAAGCTTTCTTT
CDR3aa: CASSLHRNTEAFF

v_gene: TRBV7-2
j_gene: TRBJ2-1
abundance: NA
d_gene: NA
len: 17
CDR3nt: TGTGCCAGCAGCCCCACCCAGCGGATGAGCTCCTACAATGAGCAGTTCTTC
CDR3aa: CASSPTQRMSSYNEQFF

v_gene: TRBV9
j_gene: TRBJ2-3
abundance: few
d_gene: TRBD1
len: 18
CDR3nt: TGTGCCAGCAGCGTAGCTGAGGGACAGACTTTTAGCACAGATACGCAGTATTTT
CDR3aa: CASSVAEGQTFSTDTQYF

v_gene: TRBV14
j_gene: TRBJ2-3
abundance: many
d_gene: NA
len: 12
CDR3nt: TGTGCCAGCAGCCCTGAGGGGGATACGCAGTATTTT
CDR3aa: CASSPEGDTQYF

v_gene: TRBV18
j_gene: TRBJ2-3
abundance: few
d_gene: TRBD2
len: 18
CDR3nt: TGTGCCAGCTCACAAGCCGGGACTAGCCAAATTAGCACAGATACGCAGTATTTT
CDR3aa: CASSQAGTSQISTDTQYF

v_gene: TRBV30
j_gene: TRBJ1-1
abundance: NA
d_gene: TRBD1
len: 14
CDR3nt: TGTGCCTGGAGGCCCACAGGGGGTTACACTGAAGCTTTCTTT
CDR3aa: CAWRPTGGYTEAFF

v_gene: TRBV18
j_gene: TRBJ2-7
abundance: NA
d_gene: NA
len: 15
CDR3nt: TGTGCCAGCTCACCACGCCAGGGGACTCCGTACGAGCAGTACTTC
CDR3aa: CASSPRQGTPYEQYF

v_gene: TRBV24-1
j_gene: TRBJ2-2
abundance: NA
d_gene: TRBD1
len: 16
CDR3nt: TGTGCCACCAGTGTTTCGGACAGGGGAGACACCGGGGAGCTGTTTTTT
CDR3aa: CATSVSDRGDTGELFF

v_gene: TRBV5-1
j_gene: TRBJ2-4
abundance: many
d_gene: NA
len: 16
CDR3nt: TGCGCCAGCAGCTTGGCGACTTCTTCGATTAAAAACATTCAGTACTTC
CDR3aa: CASSLATSSIKNIQYF

v_gene: TRBV20-1
j_gene: TRBJ2-5
abundance: NA
d_gene: NA
len: 11
CDR3nt: TGCAGTGCTAGGGTCCAAGAGACCCAGTACTTC
CDR3aa: CSARVQETQYF

v_gene: TRBV7-6
j_gene: TRBJ1-3
abundance: NA
d_gene: NA
len: 14
CDR3nt: TGTGCCAGCAGCCCACCGCCACCTGGAAACACCATATATTTT
CDR3aa: CASSPPPPGNTIYF

v_gene: TRBV5-6
j_gene: TRBJ2-7
abundance: few
d_gene: TRBD1
len: 13
CDR3nt: TGTGCCAGCAGCTTCAGCAGGGGGTACGAGCAGTACTTC
CDR3aa: CASSFSRGYEQYF

v_gene: TRBV21-1
j_gene: TRBJ1-6
abundance: many
d_gene: NA
len: 18
CDR3nt: TGTGCCAGCAGCCTGAGGTCGCAGAGACCCCAAGGAGGGTCACCCCTCCACTTT
CDR3aa: CASSLRSQRPQGGSPLHF

v_gene: TRBV5-1
j_gene: TRBJ2-7
abundance: NA
d_gene: NA
len: 16
CDR3nt: TGCGCCAGCAGCTATTTCCCGACGAGGGGCTCCTACGAGCAGTACTTC
CDR3aa: CASSYFPTRGSYEQYF

v_gene: TRBV5-1
j_gene: TRBJ1-2
abundance: few
d_gene: NA
len: 15
CDR3nt: TGCGCCAGCAGCATTGGGGAACCCAGCTCTCTCGGCTACACCTTC
CDR3aa: CASSIGEPSSLGYTF

v_gene: TRBV7-9
j_gene: TRBJ2-3
abundance: many
d_gene: NA
len: 15
CDR3nt: TGTGCCAGCAGCTTAGACTCAGGGGGCACAGATACGCAGTATTTT
CDR3aa: CASSLDSGGTDTQYF

v_gene: TRBV2
j_gene: TRBJ2-4
abundance: few
d_gene: TRBD1
len: 14
CDR3nt: TGTGCCAGCAGAAGACAGGGTCCCAAAAACATTCAGTACTTC
CDR3aa: CASRRQGPKNIQYF